The 6 T cell receptor beta chains in this list originate from one sample, sequenced in a study of cytomegalovirus exposure and HLA in healthy donors. The PCR employed 60 Vbeta primers together with 13 Jbeta primers. The assay was immunoSEQ multiplex PCR, and TCRdb's table has in-frame clones only and misses some. The sample lists some 130,000 clones, roughly two thirds occurring once. Sequenced input: PBMCs. The receptors were sampled from a man aged 25-45 years in good health and CMV-seropositive.

The chain couples TRBV9 to TRBJ1-3; TRBD1 matches 8 bases. CDR3 length: 16 amino acids. Germline trimming cut 3 bases from V and 3 bases from J; bases unmatched to any gene: 8. From germline, CDR1 is SGDLS and CDR2 YYNGEE. The CDR3 protein is CASSANRDRGGNTIYF. The CDR3 DNA sequence: TGTGCCAGCAGCGCCAACAGAGACAGGGGTGGAAACACCATATATTTT.

This chain connects TRBV6-4 to TRBJ2-1; TRBD2 matches 10 bases. The CDR3 is 16 residues long. The junction had 5 bases not matched to a gene; V was cut back by 5 bases and J by 1 base. Germline loops: CDR1 MRHNA, CDR2 SNTAGT. The CDR3, as DNA: TGTGCCAGCAGTCCCATGACTAGCGGGTCCTACAATGAGCAGTTCTTC. Translated, it gives CASSPMTSGSYNEQFF.

This chain connects TRBV30 to TRBJ2-3; 10 bases align to TRBD2. Trimming at V came to 3 bases and at J to 5 bases, leaving 23 bases not matched to a gene. Germline-derived CDR1 and CDR2 are GTSNPN and SVGIG (reference sequence). The CDR3 spans 20 residues. The CDR3, as DNA: TGTGCCTGGAGCCCCTGGTGGCTGTGGCTAGCGGGAGCTGCGGTAGATACGCAGTATTTT. It yields the protein CAWSPWWLWLAGAAVDTQYF.

This clone is a singleton in its sample. This rearrangement joins TRBV15 to TRBJ1-2; maybe TRBD1 (6 bases). V gave up 5 bases and J gave up 5 bases, with 21 bases separating them. Germline lookup yields CDR1 LNHNV and CDR2 YYDKDF (reference sequence). CDR3 length: 16 amino acids. The CDR3 DNA is TGTGCCACCAGCCCTCTGGGGGGGGCCGCGCGGTATGGCTACACCTTC. Amino acids: CATSPLGGAARYGYTF.

The gene calls are TRBV11-2 and TRBJ2-2; 8 nucleotides align to TRBD1. The germline V gene encodes CDR1 SGHAT and CDR2 FQNNGV. After removal of 8 bases from V and 4 bases from J, the junction contained 9 bases not matched to a gene. This CDR3 is 15 amino acids long. CDR3 in amino acids: CASQQGASRTGELFF. CDR3 DNA sequence: TGTGCCAGCCAGCAGGGGGCTTCTCGCACCGGGGAGCTGTTTTTT.

This clone has just a few counts. The chain joins TRBV4-2 to TRBJ2-1, with 9 bases identical to TRBD1. The CDR3 has 15 residues. V shed 4 bases, J shed 8 bases, and the junction held 9 bases outside the gene matches. Germline V gene data show CDR1 as LGHNA and CDR2 as YNFKEQ. The CDR3, as DNA: TGTGCCAGCAGCCCGAGGGACAGGGACCTCCATGAGCAGTTCTTC. This encodes CASSPRDRDLHEQFF.